The 28 T cell receptor beta chains given below trace back to one sample, sequenced in a study of cytotoxic CD8 clonotypes in ibrutinib-treated CLL. The table came from immunoSEQ multiplex PCR; TCRdb's copy has only in-frame clones and leaves some out. The sample records about 310,000 clones, 70% to 80% being singletons. The sequences come from PBMCs, collected before ibrutinib treatment. The receptors come from a human donor with chronic lymphocytic leukemia.

The chain joins TRBV27 to TRBJ1-5, with D unclear. The CDR3 is 15 amino acids. The germline V and J ends were trimmed by 0 bases and 5 bases, with 11 bases remaining between them. CDR1 is MNHEY, CDR2 SMNVEV, per germline (reference sequence). CDR3 sequence: CASSLSPRHHQPQHF. CDR3 sequence (DNA): TGTGCCAGCAGTTTATCTCCCCGGCACCATCAGCCCCAGCATTTT.

A few counts support this clone. J is TRBJ2-7 and V is TRBV7-9; TRBD1 matches 9 bases. Germline values: CDR1 SEHNR, CDR2 FQNEAQ (reference sequence). The CDR3 has 14 amino acids. Trimming at V came to 5 bases and at J to 3 bases, leaving 5 bases not matched to a gene. The CDR3 sequence: CASSRPGQGYEQYF. Here the CDR3 DNA reads TGTGCCAGCAGCAGACCGGGACAGGGCTACGAGCAGTACTTC.

The genes are TRBV30 and TRBJ2-7; D is perhaps TRBD1 (6 bases). This CDR3 is 11 amino acids long. The germline CDR1 and CDR2 sequences are GTSNPN and SVGIG (reference sequence). The CDR3 region is CARTEGYEQYF. The CDR3 DNA is TGTGCACGGACAGAAGGCTACGAGCAGTACTTC. Combining the CDR3 with reference TRBV30 and TRBJ2-7 gives the whole variable domain SQTIHQWPATLVQPVGSPLSLECTVEGTSNPNLYWYRQAAGRGLQLLFYSVGIGQISSEVPQNLSASRPQDRQFILSSKKLLLSDSGFYLCARTEGYEQYFGPGTRLTVT.

By sample fraction, this clone is medium-sized. The sample contains more than one DNA sequence encoding this CDR3. The chain links TRBV4-2 to TRBJ2-7; D is unresolved. Germline V gene data show CDR1 as LGHNA and CDR2 as YNFKEQ. The CDR3 is 14 residues long. Trimming removed 0 bases at V and 4 bases at J, with 10 bases between. The CDR3 loop reads CASSQEYGPYEQYF. The DNA for the CDR3 is TGTGCCAGCAGCCAAGAATACGGGCCTTACGAGCAGTACTTC.

The genes are TRBV11-2 and TRBJ2-2, with D possibly TRBD1 on 6 matching bases. V was trimmed by 6 bases and J by 5 bases, leaving 13 bases between them. Per the germline V gene, CDR1 is SGHAT and CDR2 is FQNNGV. The CDR3 contains 14 residues. Here the CDR3 reads CASSEGRGTGELFF. DNA for the CDR3: TGTGCCAGCAGTGAGGGTAGGGGGACCGGGGAGCTGTTTTTT. Drawing the rest from reference TRBV11-2 and TRBJ2-2, the complete variable domain is EAGVAQSPRYKIIEKRQSVAFWCNPISGHATLYWYQQILGQGPKLLIQFQNNGVVDDSQLPKDRFSAERLKGVDSTLKIQPAKLEDSAVYLCASSEGRGTGELFFGEGSRLTVL.

This sequence joins TRBV7-3 and TRBJ2-7, with D possibly called TRBD1 or TRBD2 (5 bases each). Trimming removed 2 bases from V and 0 bases from J, with 11 bases in between. Germline V gives CDR1 SGHTA, CDR2 FQGTGA. This CDR3 comprises 15 residues. The CDR3, as DNA: TGTGCCAGCAGCTTATCGGTGGGGACCTCCTACGAGCAGTACTTC. Residues: CASSLSVGTSYEQYF.

The chain carries TRBV7-9 and TRBJ1-1; TRBD1 matches 9 bases. The V gene end was trimmed by 5 bases and the J gene end by 6 bases; junction bases not matched to a gene: 4. The CDR3 covers 13 residues. Looked up from germline, CDR1 is SEHNR and CDR2 is FQNEAQ (reference sequence). The CDR3 nucleotides read TGTGCCAGCAGCGAACAGGGGGCCCCTGAAGCTTTCTTT. Protein product: CASSEQGAPEAFF.

V is TRBV10-3 and J is TRBJ2-5, with D maybe TRBD1 (5 bases). The germline V and J ends were trimmed by 3 bases and 5 bases, with 10 bases remaining between them. Germline loops: CDR1 ENHRY, CDR2 SYGVKD. This CDR3 region has 13 residues. Here the CDR3 DNA reads TGTGCCATCAGTGAAAGGGCAGGGGAGACCCAGTACTTC. Translated, it gives CAISERAGETQYF.

The V gene is TRBV28, the J gene TRBJ1-2; tentative D call: TRBD1 (5 bases). V was cut by 2 bases and J by 6 bases, with 7 bases left in between. This CDR3 region has 12 residues. Germline CDR1 is MDHEN and CDR2 is SYDVKM. In nucleotides, the CDR3 is TGTGCCAGCAGTTTAAGGACAAATGGCTACACCTTC. Encoded protein: CASSLRTNGYTF.

The rearrangement joins TRBV15 to TRBJ2-1; 11 nucleotides agree with TRBD2. V lost 1 base to trimming and J lost 8 bases; unmatched junction nucleotides: 4. Germline V CDR1 and CDR2: LNHNV, YYDKDF (reference sequence). This CDR3 region has 15 residues. The chain's CDR3 is CATSRASGRPYEQFF. The CDR3 DNA sequence: TGTGCCACCAGCAGAGCTAGCGGGAGGCCCTATGAGCAGTTCTTC.

The rearrangement uses TRBV4-1 and TRBJ2-7; D is perhaps TRBD2 (6 bases). CDR1 and CDR2 from the germline V gene are MGHRA and YSYEKL. V was pared by 3 bases and J by 2 bases, with 11 bases between. This CDR3 has 14 amino acids. The CDR3, as DNA: TGCGCCAGCAGCCAGGCGGGACGGACCTACGAGCAGTACTTC. It specifies CASSQAGRTYEQYF.

In its sample, this clone was seen once. This chain joins TRBV12-5 and TRBJ2-1, with 11 bases that match TRBD2. Germline trimming cut 8 bases from V and 5 bases from J; bases unmatched to any gene: 5. Germline CDR1 and CDR2: LGHNT and FRNRAP. This CDR3 comprises 14 residues. CDR3 bases: TGTGCTAGTTGCGGGACTAGCGGAAACAATGAGCAGTTCTTC. Translated: CASCGTSGNNEQFF. Based on the CDR3 plus reference TRBV12-5 and TRBJ2-1, the full variable domain is DARVTQTPRHKVTEMGQEVTMRCQPILGHNTVFWYRQTMMQGLELLAYFRNRAPLDDSGMPKDRFSAEMPDATLATLKIQPSEPRDSAVYFCASCGTSGNNEQFFGPGTRLTVL.

The rearrangement links TRBV28 to TRBJ2-1; 11 bases are shared with TRBD2. The junction had 7 bases not matched to a gene; V was cut back by 6 bases and J by 6 bases. CDR3 length: 15 amino acids. Germline lookup yields CDR1 MDHEN and CDR2 SYDVKM. The CDR3 here is CASSTSGRVFNEQFF. Here the CDR3 DNA reads TGTGCCAGCAGCACTAGCGGGAGAGTTTTCAATGAGCAGTTCTTC.

The chain has TRBV11-3 and TRBJ2-2; D remains ambiguous. V dropped 0 bases and J dropped 6 bases, with 8 bases sitting between them. This CDR3 has 14 residues. The germline V gene encodes CDR1 SGHNT and CDR2 YENEEA. CDR3 residues: CASSLDSYAGELFF. The CDR3 nucleotides are TGTGCCAGCAGCTTAGACTCTTACGCCGGGGAGCTGTTTTTT.

J is TRBJ2-7 and V is TRBV4-2; D is possibly TRBD1 (6 bases). Germline V gene sequence: CDR1 LGHNA, CDR2 YNFKEQ. The CDR3 has 13 residues. Trimming cost V 1 base and J 2 bases, with 6 bases left between them. As DNA, the CDR3 is TGTGCCAGCAGCCAAGGACAGGCCTACGAGCAGTACTTC. This sequence encodes CASSQGQAYEQYF.

The rearrangement links TRBV5-6 to TRBJ2-3; TRBD2 matches at 14 bases. Unmatched junction bases numbered 4, after V lost 4 bases and J lost 6 bases. The CDR3 totals 15 residues. In germline, CDR1 is SGHDT, CDR2 YYEEEE. The CDR3 sequence: CASSLGLAGVDTQYF. CDR3 coding DNA: TGTGCCAGCAGCCTGGGACTAGCGGGAGTGGATACGCAGTATTTT.

In DNA form, the CDR3 reads TGTGCCAGCAGCTGGCGACTAGCGGGAGGTGAGAACAATGAGCAGTTCTTC. Its protein product is CASSWRLAGGENNEQFF. The chain links TRBV7-9 to TRBJ2-1; 13 bases line up with TRBD2. Germline-derived CDR1 and CDR2 are SEHNR and FQNEAQ (reference sequence). This CDR3 is 17 amino acids long. Germline trimming cut 4 bases from V and 5 bases from J; bases unmatched to any gene: 8. Full variable domain (rest looked up from reference TRBV7-9 and TRBJ2-1): DTGVSQNPRHKITKRGQNVTFRCDPISEHNRLYWYRQTLGQGPEFLTYFQNEAQLEKSRLLSDRFSAERPKGSFSTLEIQRTEQGDSAMYLCASSWRLAGGENNEQFFGPGTRLTVL.

A few counts support this clone. The V gene is TRBV7-3, the J gene TRBJ2-1; 7 bases map to TRBD2. The germline CDR1 and CDR2 sequences are SGHTA and FQGTGA. The CDR3 loop spans 15 amino acids. The V segment lost 1 base and the J segment 5 bases; nucleotides outside the gene matches: 5. The DNA for the CDR3 is TGTGCCAGCAGCTTAAGGGCGGGAGATGACAATGAGCAGTTCTTC. Translated, it gives CASSLRAGDDNEQFF. Based on the CDR3 plus reference TRBV7-3 and TRBJ2-1, the full variable domain is GAGVSQTPSNKVTEKGKYVELRCDPISGHTALYWYRQSLGQGPEFLIYFQGTGAADDSGLPNDRFFAVRPEGSVSTLKIQRTERGDSAVYLCASSLRAGDDNEQFFGPGTRLTVL.

This clone was picked up one time. The sample has other DNA sequences that encode this CDR3 too. The V call is TRBV30, the J call TRBJ2-5; perhaps TRBD2 as D (5 bases). From germline, CDR1 is GTSNPN and CDR2 SVGIG (reference sequence). The CDR3 has 13 residues. Trimming pared 0 bases from V and 5 bases from J, leaving 10 bases between. The CDR3 protein is CAWSVRLAETQYF. The CDR3 coding sequence is TGTGCCTGGAGTGTACGGTTAGCGGAGACCCAGTACTTC.

The V gene is TRBV6-4, the J gene TRBJ2-1; 9 nucleotides line up with TRBD2. With V trimmed by 5 bases and J by 0 bases, 2 bases remained unmatched. Germline V gene data show CDR1 as MRHNA and CDR2 as SNTAGT. CDR3 size: 15 residues. CDR3 coding DNA: TGTGCCAGCAGTAATAGCGGGAGCTCCTACAATGAGCAGTTCTTC. Amino acids: CASSNSGSSYNEQFF.

This clone was found once. The V call is TRBV19, the J call TRBJ1-5; TRBD1 matches 7 bases. Germline-derived CDR1 and CDR2 are LNHDA and SQIVND (reference sequence). Germline trimming cut 7 bases from V and 3 bases from J; bases unmatched to any gene: 9. This CDR3 comprises 15 residues. CDR3 bases: TGTGCCAGTACTCTTTGGGGACAGATCAATCAGCCCCAGCATTTT. Its translation: CASTLWGQINQPQHF. The variable domain in full, completed from reference TRBV19 and TRBJ1-5, reads DGGITQSPKYLFRKEGQNVTLSCEQNLNHDAMYWYRQDPGQGLRLIYYSQIVNDFQKGDIAEGYSVSREKKESFPLTVTSAQKNPTAFYLCASTLWGQINQPQHFGDGTRLSIL.

The genes are TRBV29-1 and TRBJ1-5; a possible D gene is TRBD1 (6 bases). Trimming shortened V by 4 bases and J by 6 bases, and 13 bases separated the two germline ends. Per germline, CDR1 SQVTM and CDR2 ANQGSEA. This CDR3 comprises 13 residues. CDR3 sequence: CSVVEGVGQPQHF. The DNA of the CDR3 is TGCAGCGTTGTAGAGGGGGTGGGTCAGCCCCAGCATTTT.

The chain combines TRBV7-9 with TRBJ2-5; D ambiguous. The CDR3 loop spans 12 amino acids. Looked up from germline, CDR1 is SEHNR and CDR2 is FQNEAQ (reference sequence). V lost 5 bases to trimming and J lost 14 bases, with 18 bases between them. CDR3 in amino acids: CASSQTSAGPYF. The CDR3 coding sequence is TGTGCCAGCAGCCAAACGTCGGCAGGCCCCTACTTC. Full variable domain (outside the CDR3, taken from reference TRBV7-9 and TRBJ2-5): DTGVSQNPRHKITKRGQNVTFRCDPISEHNRLYWYRQTLGQGPEFLTYFQNEAQLEKSRLLSDRFSAERPKGSFSTLEIQRTEQGDSAMYLCASSQTSAGPYFGPGTRLLVL.

The chain couples TRBV6-5 to TRBJ1-5; D gene unclear. CDR1 is MNHEY and CDR2 is SVGAGI in the germline V gene. Trimming stripped 6 bases from V and 0 bases from J, with 12 bases between. The CDR3 spans 15 residues. The CDR3 here is CASRFTVSSNQPQHF. The CDR3 nucleotides are TGTGCCAGCAGGTTCACAGTGAGTAGCAATCAGCCCCAGCATTTT.

The gene calls are TRBV6-5 and TRBJ2-7, with 7 bases matching TRBD2. Germline lookup yields CDR1 MNHEY and CDR2 SVGAGI. The CDR3 has 15 residues. V gave up 0 bases and J gave up 4 bases; unmatched junction bases: 6. This chain's CDR3 is CASSYSGGRVYEQYF. DNA of the CDR3: TGTGCCAGCAGTTACTCCGGCGGGAGAGTTTACGAGCAGTACTTC.

This clone was seen ten or more times. J is TRBJ1-4 and V is TRBV29-1; tentative D call: TRBD1 (5 bases). Trimming took off 0 bases at V and 7 bases at J, with 21 bases between the two ends. This CDR3 is 17 amino acids long. Germline V gives CDR1 SQVTM, CDR2 ANQGSEA. CDR3 sequence: CSVEDFSLEGYSEKLFF. CDR3 nucleotide sequence: TGCAGCGTTGAAGATTTCTCCTTGGAGGGGTATAGTGAAAAACTGTTTTTT.

The chain joins TRBV19 to TRBJ1-1; D is uncertain. CDR3 length: 15 residues. Germline V gene sequence: CDR1 LNHDA, CDR2 SQIVND (reference sequence). Trimming cost V 6 bases and J 1 base, with 15 bases left between them. In DNA form, the CDR3 reads TGTGCCAGTAGACCTAGGCGTAAATCGAACACTGAAGCTTTCTTT. It encodes CASRPRRKSNTEAFF.

The CDR3 loop reads CASSLTINEQFF. CDR3 coding DNA: TGTGCCAGCAGCTTAACGATCAATGAGCAGTTCTTC. The chain links TRBV7-9 to TRBJ2-1; D is unclear. The CDR3 covers 12 residues. Germline CDR1 and CDR2: SEHNR and FQNEAQ (reference sequence). Trimming shortened V by 2 bases and J by 6 bases, and 5 bases separated the two germline ends.